These 26 T cell receptor beta chains originate from one sample sequenced in a study of cytomegalovirus exposure and HLA in healthy donors. Primers included in the PCR were 60 Vbeta and 13 Jbeta primers. The repertoire was sequenced with immunoSEQ multiplex PCR; TCRdb's copy has only in-frame clones and lacks some. Counted here are about 120,000 clones, approximately 72% occurring once; the ten biggest clones make up approximately 30%. The sequenced sample was PBMCs. These receptors all come from a man aged 55 to 69 in good health and CMV-seropositive.

V and J are TRBV29-1 and TRBJ2-5; 11 bases are a match to TRBD1. Germline CDR1 is SQVTM and CDR2 is ANQGSEA. The CDR3 consists of 15 residues. The J segment lost 2 bases and the V segment lost 6 bases, leaving 8 bases of the junction unmatched. CDR3 nucleotides: TGCAGCGTGGGGACCGGGACAGGGGGTCAAGAGACCCAGTACTTC. Its translation: CSVGTGTGGQETQYF.

This chain uses TRBV11-2 with TRBJ2-5; 7 positions agree with TRBD1. Germline CDR1 and CDR2: SGHAT and FQNNGV. V lost 1 base to trimming and J lost 2 bases; unmatched junction nucleotides: 4. The CDR3 has 15 amino acids. Here the CDR3 reads CASSLGVTGQETQYF. CDR3 sequence (DNA): TGTGCCAGCAGCTTAGGGGTGACAGGGCAAGAGACCCAGTACTTC.

There are a few counts of this clone. The chain recombines TRBV10-1 with TRBJ2-6; 12 bases align to TRBD1. There are 17 residues in the CDR3. Germline V gives CDR1 WNHNN, CDR2 SYGVQD (reference sequence). Trimming took 2 bases from V and 4 from J; bases not matched to a gene: 3. The CDR3 protein is CASSEGTGGFGANVLTF. In DNA, the CDR3 is TGCGCCAGCAGTGAGGGGACAGGGGGCTTCGGGGCCAACGTCCTGACTTTC.

The J gene is TRBJ2-1, the V gene TRBV27; D unresolved. Trimming took off 2 bases at V and 1 base at J, with 6 bases between the two ends. This CDR3 is built from 14 residues. CDR1 is MNHEY and CDR2 is SMNVEV in the germline V gene (reference sequence). The CDR3 region is CASSLRRSYNEQFF. The CDR3 DNA sequence: TGTGCCAGCAGTTTACGGCGGTCCTACAATGAGCAGTTCTTC.

This chain uses TRBV7-2 with TRBJ2-5, with D tentatively TRBD2 (5 bases). The CDR3 is 14 residues long. Germline CDR1 is SGHTA and CDR2 is FQGNSA. Trimming took 6 bases from V and 5 from J, leaving 16 bases between them. CDR3 DNA sequence: TGTGCCAGCAGGCGGGTTCCCCAGGCGGAGACCCAGTACTTC. This encodes CASRRVPQAETQYF.

The CDR3 DNA sequence: TGTGCCAGCAGTTACCAAGGACTTTCAAACACCGGGGAGCTGTTTTTT. Translated: CASSYQGLSNTGELFF. The gene calls are TRBV6-5 and TRBJ2-2; D is possibly TRBD2 (5 bases). Per the germline V gene, CDR1 is MNHEY and CDR2 is SVGAGI. Trimming pared 2 bases from V and 2 bases from J, leaving 12 bases between. CDR3 length equals 16 residues.

The chain combines TRBV11-1 with TRBJ2-3; TRBD2 matches at 8 bases. CDR3 length: 15 amino acids. The V gene end was trimmed by 5 bases and the J gene end by 1 base; junction bases not matched to a gene: 5. CDR1 SGHAT and CDR2 FQDESV come from the germline V gene (reference sequence). The DNA for the CDR3 is TGTGCCAGCAGCCGGGGACTAGTGGGCACAGATACGCAGTATTTT. Translation: CASSRGLVGTDTQYF.

J is TRBJ1-5 and V is TRBV2; D possibly corresponds to TRBD1 (5 bases). Deletions cut 6 bases from V and 3 bases from J, with 12 bases between. The V gene's germline CDR1 is SNHLY and CDR2 FYNNEI. The CDR3 spans 14 residues. CDR3 nucleotide sequence: TGTGCCAGCAGGACGGGACTGAACAATCAGCCCCAGCATTTT. Its protein is CASRTGLNNQPQHF.

This clone was counted a single time. The V gene is TRBV6-5, the J gene TRBJ2-5, with D unclear. Germline assignment: CDR1 MNHEY and CDR2 SVGAGI. Deletions cut 10 bases from V and 5 bases from J, with 20 bases between. The CDR3 extends over 14 amino acids. CDR3 nucleotide sequence: TGTGCCACAAAGGAGATAGTCGCCCGCGAGACCCAGTACTTC. It codes for CATKEIVARETQYF.

This chain uses TRBV5-8 with TRBJ2-3, with TRBD2 as a possible D gene (5 bases). The CDR3 sequence is 16 residues long. Trimming stripped 4 bases from V and 3 bases from J, with 18 bases between. Germline assignment: CDR1 SGHTS and CDR2 YDEGEE. Here the CDR3 DNA reads TGTGCCAGCAGCCCCTCTAGGGTATCGGGGACAGATACGCAGTATTTT. Translating it yields CASSPSRVSGTDTQYF.

The chain links TRBV5-1 to TRBJ1-2, with D possibly being TRBD1 (5 bases). The CDR3 sequence is 14 residues long. Germline values: CDR1 SGHRS, CDR2 YFSETQ. Trimming cost V 5 bases and J 13 bases, with 24 bases left between them. The CDR3 protein is CASRRGSGADDSTF. In nucleotides, the CDR3 is TGCGCCAGCAGAAGGGGTTCTGGGGCCGATGATTCCACCTTC.

This chain uses TRBV29-1 with TRBJ1-2; D may be TRBD1 (6 bases). The V end was cut by 6 bases, the J end by 4 bases, with 15 bases between. Germline-derived CDR1 and CDR2 are SQVTM and ANQGSEA. The CDR3 contains 13 residues. CDR3 bases: TGCAGCGTAACTATGACAGGCCTCTATGGCTACACCTTC. As protein: CSVTMTGLYGYTF.

The chain combines TRBV7-9 with TRBJ2-1; the match to TRBD2 covers 11 bases. Germline CDR1 reads SEHNR; CDR2 reads FQNEAQ (reference sequence). The CDR3 spans 16 residues. V trimming: 5 bases; J trimming: 4 bases; junction bases outside the gene matches: 7. The CDR3 reads CASSPQGTSGYNEQFF. Here the CDR3 DNA reads TGTGCCAGCAGCCCACAAGGGACTAGCGGTTACAATGAGCAGTTCTTC.

This clone was picked up a small number of times. The rearrangement uses TRBV6-1 and TRBJ1-1; 8 bases line up with TRBD1. Germline CDR1 MNHNS, CDR2 SASEGT. This CDR3 contains 15 residues. V was clipped by 4 bases and J by 6 bases; unmatched bases: 10. The CDR3 DNA sequence: TGTGCCAGCAGTGGATTAGGACAGGGATTCCCTGAAGCTTTCTTT. Translated: CASSGLGQGFPEAFF.

V and J are TRBV5-4 and TRBJ2-5, with TRBD1 identical over 7 bases. The J call could be wrong; TRBJ2-7 is a better fit for the DNA end. CDR1 is SGHNT, CDR2 YYREEE, per germline (reference sequence). The length of the CDR3 is 16 residues. CDR3 sequence (DNA): TGTGCCAGCAGCTTGGGAGCGCGAACAGGGGAAGACGAGCAGTACTTC. It specifies CASSLGARTGEDEQYF.

This clone came up a few times. This rearrangement joins TRBV7-3 to TRBJ1-3; 10 nucleotides match TRBD1. The CDR3 runs 15 residues. J gave up 3 bases and V 3 bases, and 2 bases lay outside the gene matches. Germline CDR1 and CDR2: SGHTA and FQGTGA. CDR3 in DNA: TGTGCCAGCAGCTTCCGGGACAGGGGTGGAAACACCATATATTTT. This gives the protein CASSFRDRGGNTIYF. Looking up the rest from reference TRBV7-3 and TRBJ1-3 gives the full variable domain: GAGVSQTPSNKVTEKGKYVELRCDPISGHTALYWYRQSLGQGPEFLIYFQGTGAADDSGLPNDRFFAVRPEGSVSTLKIQRTERGDSAVYLCASSFRDRGGNTIYFGEGSWLTVV.

The chain combines TRBV19 with TRBJ1-2; D perhaps matches TRBD1 (6 bases). Per the germline V gene, CDR1 is LNHDA and CDR2 is SQIVND (reference sequence). This CDR3 has 14 amino acids. Trimming left V 5 bases short and J 4 bases short, with 14 bases between. CDR3 nucleotides: TGTGCCAGTAGTCATAGGGGGACACCCTATGGCTACACCTTC. Translated, it gives CASSHRGTPYGYTF.

The chain uses TRBV2 and TRBJ2-5; D unresolved. V was clipped by 4 bases and J by 0 bases, with 6 bases between them. The length of the CDR3 is 13 residues. Germline assignment: CDR1 SNHLY and CDR2 FYNNEI. The CDR3 loop reads CASSGSDQETQYF. CDR3 nucleotides: TGTGCCAGCAGTGGGTCAGACCAAGAGACCCAGTACTTC.

V gene TRBV6-5 combines with J gene TRBJ1-2; 8 positions agree with TRBD1. V gave up 8 bases and J gave up 3 bases; unmatched junction bases: 2. Germline-derived CDR1 and CDR2 are MNHEY and SVGAGI. This CDR3 has 12 amino acids. CDR3 sequence (DNA): TGTGCCAGCCGGACAGGGCACTATGGCTACACCTTC. This gives the protein CASRTGHYGYTF.

The V call is TRBV27, the J call TRBJ1-1, with 8 nucleotides matching TRBD1. V trimming: 2 bases; J trimming: 3 bases; junction bases outside the gene matches: 2. This CDR3 is built from 14 residues. Germline CDR1 is MNHEY and CDR2 is SMNVEV (reference sequence). The CDR3 DNA follows: TGTGCCAGCAGTTTAAACAGGGGGGACACTGAAGCTTTCTTT. This codes for CASSLNRGDTEAFF.

J is TRBJ2-7 and V is TRBV9; the match to TRBD1 covers 12 bases. The V gene's germline CDR1 is SGDLS and CDR2 YYNGEE. V was pared by 4 bases and J by 6 bases, with 8 bases of the junction left unmatched. The CDR3 is 15 amino acids. CDR3: CASSRTGTGGGEQYF. CDR3 in DNA: TGTGCCAGCAGCCGAACCGGGACAGGGGGCGGCGAGCAGTACTTC.

This clone came up a few times. This chain joins TRBV5-1 and TRBJ2-5, with 8 bases aligning to TRBD1. The CDR3 has 14 amino acids. The germline gives CDR1 SGHRS, CDR2 YFSETQ. The V gene end was trimmed by 4 bases and the J gene end by 5 bases; junction bases not matched to a gene: 7. The CDR3 reads CASSPGTGDETQYF. The CDR3 DNA follows: TGCGCCAGCAGCCCAGGGACAGGCGACGAGACCCAGTACTTC. The whole variable domain, remainder taken from reference TRBV5-1 and TRBJ2-5, is KAGVTQTPRYLIKTRGQQVTLSCSPISGHRSVSWYQQTPGQGLQFLFEYFSETQRNKGNFPGRFSGRQFSNSRSEMNVSTLELGDSALYLCASSPGTGDETQYFGPGTRLLVL.

This clone was picked up one time. This rearrangement joins TRBV15 to TRBJ1-5; 7 bases are shared with TRBD1. Germline trimming cut 0 bases from V and 9 bases from J; bases unmatched to any gene: 8. Germline CDR1 reads LNHNV; CDR2 reads YYDKDF (reference sequence). This CDR3 is built from 15 residues. CDR3 DNA: TGTGCCACCAGCAGAGAGGGGACAGCTCCGCGGCCCCAGCATTTT. As protein: CATSREGTAPRPQHF.

The genes are TRBV27 and TRBJ2-1; 12 nucleotides agree with TRBD2. This CDR3 has 15 residues. The germline CDR1 and CDR2 sequences are MNHEY and SMNVEV (reference sequence). The J segment lost 3 bases and the V segment lost 7 bases, leaving 4 bases of the junction unmatched. The CDR3 region is CASTPGLAGYNEQFF. CDR3 in DNA: TGTGCCAGCACCCCGGGACTAGCGGGCTACAATGAGCAGTTCTTC.

The chain is built from TRBV2 and TRBJ1-2, with TRBD1 identical over 8 bases. Per the germline V gene, CDR1 is SNHLY and CDR2 is FYNNEI. Trimming took 6 bases from V and 5 from J; bases not matched to a gene: 5. This CDR3 has 13 residues. CDR3 protein: CASRQGGSYGYTF. The CDR3 DNA reads as TGTGCCAGCAGACAGGGGGGGAGTTATGGCTACACCTTC.

V gene TRBV13 combines with J gene TRBJ2-5; 10 bases map to TRBD2. CDR1 PRHDT and CDR2 FYEKMQ come from the germline V gene (reference sequence). Trimming cost V 4 bases and J 1 base; bases outside gene matches: 15. The CDR3 length is 19 residues. The CDR3 nucleotides read TGTGCCAGCAGCTCCTCTTGGGTAGCGGGGGGCAGGGCCCAAGAGACCCAGTACTTC. The encoded protein is CASSSSWVAGGRAQETQYF.